These 22 T cell receptor beta chains came from one sample sequenced in a study of Ad26.COV2.S vaccination and SARS-CoV-2 variants. Treatment reported: roughly 20 received Ad26.COV2.S at low or high dose, single or two shots; about 5 received placebo; per-sample allocation not given. Sampling took place 63 days after the first vaccine or placebo injection. The protocol was immunoSEQ multiplex PCR, while the TCRdb copy is restricted to in-frame clones and leaves out a portion. The sample holds about 680,000 clones; approximately 88% are singletons and the top ten take roughly 1.5%. Specimen: peripheral blood, collected in a trial of Ad26.COV2.S vaccine versus placebo. The receptors come from a person between 18 and 60 years old who received the Ad26.COV2.S COVID-19 vaccine or a placebo.

The V call is TRBV9, the J call TRBJ2-5; 12 nucleotides match TRBD2. CDR1 is SGDLS, CDR2 YYNGEE, per germline. The CDR3 runs to 16 residues. V lost 1 base, J lost 4 bases, and 5 bases stayed unmatched. CDR3: CASSVLASGGGETQYF. Written as DNA, the CDR3 is TGTGCCAGCAGCGTATTAGCTAGCGGGGGGGGAGAGACCCAGTACTTC.

DNA of the CDR3: TGCGCCAGCAGCATGACAGGGGCGGGGGATGAAAAACTGTTTTTT. Protein: CASSMTGAGDEKLFF. V gene TRBV5-1 combines with J gene TRBJ1-4, with TRBD1 matching over 8 bases. V lost 4 bases and J lost 6; bases outside the gene matches: 8. This CDR3 has 15 amino acids. CDR1 SGHRS and CDR2 YFSETQ come from the germline V gene. Filled out from reference TRBV5-1 and TRBJ1-4, the complete variable domain reads KAGVTQTPRYLIKTRGQQVTLSCSPISGHRSVSWYQQTPGQGLQFLFEYFSETQRNKGNFPGRFSGRQFSNSRSEMNVSTLELGDSALYLCASSMTGAGDEKLFFGSGTQLSVL.

This clone has just a few counts. The V gene is TRBV5-6, the J gene TRBJ2-1; D not certain. The germline V and J ends were trimmed by 1 base and 10 bases, with 12 bases remaining between them. The CDR3 contains 13 residues. Germline V gene data show CDR1 as SGHDT and CDR2 as YYEEEE. DNA for the CDR3: TGTGCCAGCAGCTTGATAAGCTCGAGGGAGCAGTTCTTC. Amino acid sequence: CASSLISSREQFF.

In its sample, this clone was seen a few times. The gene calls are TRBV7-2 and TRBJ2-1; TRBD2 agrees at 8 bases. Unmatched junction bases numbered 15, after V lost 6 bases and J lost 5 bases. This CDR3 is 17 amino acids long. Germline CDR1 and CDR2: SGHTA and FQGNSA. CDR3 nucleotide sequence: TGTGCCAGCAGATTAACGCCCTCTAGGACTAGCCACAATGAGCAGTTCTTC. Its protein product is CASRLTPSRTSHNEQFF.

The V gene is TRBV12-5, the J gene TRBJ2-3; D unclear. This CDR3 is built from 14 residues. Germline V lookup: CDR1 LGHNT, CDR2 FRNRAP. V was shortened by 7 bases and J by 2 bases, with 13 bases between the two germline ends. As DNA, the CDR3 is TGTGCTAGTGCCCCCCCGGCGTACACAGATACGCAGTATTTT. Translation: CASAPPAYTDTQYF.

Worth noting for this clone: Other DNA sequences in the same sample also yield this CDR3. The CDR3 sequence is CASSSQGGQETQYF. In DNA form, the CDR3 reads TGCGCCAGCAGCTCGCAGGGGGGCCAAGAGACCCAGTACTTC. The rearrangement joins TRBV5-1 to TRBJ2-5; a weak D match, TRBD1 (7 bases). The CDR3 length is 14 residues. V shed 3 bases and J shed 1 base, with 10 bases lying between them. Germline CDR1 reads SGHRS; CDR2 reads YFSETQ. The full variable domain, in which reference TRBV5-1 and TRBJ2-5 provide the parts outside the CDR3, is KAGVTQTPRYLIKTRGQQVTLSCSPISGHRSVSWYQQTPGQGLQFLFEYFSETQRNKGNFPGRFSGRQFSNSRSEMNVSTLELGDSALYLCASSSQGGQETQYFGPGTRLLVL.

The rearrangement uses TRBV9 and TRBJ1-1; 10 bases are a match to TRBD1. The junction had 7 bases not matched to a gene; V was cut back by 3 bases and J by 11 bases. This CDR3 is 13 amino acids long. CDR1 is SGDLS, CDR2 YYNGEE, per germline. This CDR3 reads CASSASGTGEAFF. The CDR3 DNA reads as TGTGCCAGCAGCGCGTCCGGGACAGGGGAGGCTTTCTTT.

The gene calls are TRBV9 and TRBJ2-3; D gene unclear. V lost 1 base, J lost 4 bases, and 7 bases lay in between. Germline V gene data show CDR1 as SGDLS and CDR2 as YYNGEE. The CDR3 spans 13 residues. The CDR3 spells CASSVQLPDTQYF. The CDR3 DNA sequence: TGTGCCAGCAGCGTACAATTACCAGATACGCAGTATTTT.

The chain employs TRBV4-3 and TRBJ2-2; 10 positions agree with TRBD2. V dropped 0 bases and J dropped 6; count of bases not matched to a gene: 4. The CDR3 sequence is 16 residues long. Germline V gene sequence: CDR1 LGHNA, CDR2 YSLEER. Here the CDR3 DNA reads TGCGCCAGCAGCCAAGATCCAGCGGGGGGGCCCGGGGAGCTGTTTTTT. Translation gives CASSQDPAGGPGELFF.

The chain uses TRBV5-1 and TRBJ1-4; no clear D gene. Trimming pared 4 bases from V and 5 bases from J, leaving 3 bases between. CDR3 size: 11 residues. The germline V gene encodes CDR1 SGHRS and CDR2 YFSETQ. CDR3 region: CASSLNEKLFF. In DNA form, the CDR3 reads TGCGCCAGCAGCCTAAATGAAAAACTGTTTTTT.

This chain links TRBV3-1 (or the pseudogene TRBV3-2) with TRBJ2-2; TRBD1 is a possible D gene (5 bases). Trimming took 1 base from V and 9 from J, leaving 15 bases between them. The CDR3 is 15 amino acids. Germline CDR1 and CDR2: LGHDT and YNNKEL (reference sequence). CDR3 nucleotide sequence: TGTGCCAGCAGCCAAGGAACACAAGGGGCGAGGGAGCTGTTTTTT. Translation: CASSQGTQGARELFF.

The chain uses TRBV7-6 and TRBJ2-5; 9 nucleotides match TRBD1. V lost 3 bases and J lost 4; bases outside the gene matches: 9. The V gene's germline CDR1 is SGHVS and CDR2 FNYEAQ. The CDR3 length is 16 residues. CDR3 sequence: CASSLTQGAWGETQYF. The CDR3 DNA is TGTGCCAGCAGCTTGACACAGGGGGCTTGGGGAGAGACCCAGTACTTC.

The DNA of the CDR3 is TGTGCCAGCAGAGGCCTAGCGAATGAGCAGTTCTTC. Its protein is CASRGLANEQFF. This rearrangement joins TRBV2 to TRBJ2-1; possible D gene TRBD2, 6 bases. The V gene's germline CDR1 is SNHLY and CDR2 FYNNEI. The CDR3 has 12 residues. The V gene lost 6 bases and the J gene lost 7 bases, with 10 bases spanning the gap.

The chain carries TRBV30 and TRBJ2-3; TRBD2 might be the D (6 bases). This CDR3 is 14 amino acids long. Germline CDR1 GTSNPN, CDR2 SVGIG (reference sequence). V shed 5 bases and J shed 2 bases, with 14 bases lying between them. In nucleotides, the CDR3 is TGTGCCTGGGAGGTGGCGGGGATCACAGATACGCAGTATTTT. Translated, it gives CAWEVAGITDTQYF.

The V gene is TRBV11-2, the J gene TRBJ1-5; D gene ambiguous. Trimming took 5 bases from V and 5 from J, leaving 13 bases between them. Per the germline V gene, CDR1 is SGHAT and CDR2 is FQNNGV. CDR3 length: 14 residues. The CDR3 loop reads CASSPLTPDQPQHF. The CDR3 DNA reads TGTGCCAGCAGCCCTTTGACACCCGATCAGCCCCAGCATTTT.

The chain joins TRBV4-2 to TRBJ2-1; possible D gene TRBD2, 5 bases. The CDR3 contains 17 residues. Between the trimmed V and J ends, which lost 1 base and 0 bases, there was a span of 13 bases. Germline CDR1 reads LGHNA; CDR2 reads YNFKEQ. CDR3 region: CASSQAPNGNSYNEQFF. CDR3 sequence (DNA): TGTGCCAGCAGCCAAGCCCCAAACGGGAACTCCTACAATGAGCAGTTCTTC.

The V gene is TRBV6-5, the J gene TRBJ1-6; no clear D gene. CDR3 size: 13 residues. Germline V gene sequence: CDR1 MNHEY, CDR2 SVGAGI. Trimming removed 8 bases from V and 7 bases from J, with 12 bases in between. The CDR3 DNA reads TGTGCCAGCGGCGGGCAGAGGAATTCACCCCTCCACTTT. Its translation: CASGGQRNSPLHF.

V and J are TRBV6-6 and TRBJ2-5, with a tentative D call TRBD1 (5 bases). This CDR3 spans 13 amino acids. V was pared by 5 bases and J by 2 bases, with 9 bases between. The germline V gene has CDR1 MNHNY and CDR2 SVGAGI (reference sequence). As DNA, the CDR3 is TGTGCCAGCAGTCCCCGACAGCAAGAGACCCAGTACTTC. It is translated as CASSPRQQETQYF.

The chain carries TRBV7-8 and TRBJ2-7; possibly TRBD1 for D (6 bases). CDR3 length: 16 residues. In germline, CDR1 is SGHVS, CDR2 FQNEAQ. Trimming cost V 2 bases and J 5 bases, with 19 bases left between them. CDR3 sequence reads: CASSLMAPGVRHEQYF. The DNA of the CDR3 is TGTGCCAGCAGCTTAATGGCTCCAGGGGTTCGTCACGAGCAGTACTTC.

This chain connects TRBV2 to TRBJ1-5, with 7 bases matching TRBD1. The CDR3 is 14 amino acids. CDR1 and CDR2 (germline): SNHLY, FYNNEI. V was pared by 2 bases and J by 5 bases, with 3 bases of the junction left unmatched. The DNA of the CDR3 is TGTGCCAGCAGTGAAACTGGGACAGATCAGCCCCAGCATTTT. Its translation: CASSETGTDQPQHF. Based on the CDR3 plus reference TRBV2 and TRBJ1-5, the full variable domain is EPEVTQTPSHQVTQMGQEVILRCVPISNHLYFYWYRQILGQKVEFLVSFYNNEISEKSEIFDDQFSVERPDGSNFTLKIRSTKLEDSAMYFCASSETGTDQPQHFGDGTRLSIL.

The chain combines TRBV7-2 with TRBJ2-5; TRBD1 matches 12 bases. Trimming took 1 base from V and 7 from J; bases not matched to a gene: 4. This CDR3 is built from 15 residues. Per germline, CDR1 SGHTA and CDR2 FQGNSA. For the CDR3, the DNA is TGTGCCAGCAGCTTAGGGGACAGGGGGCAGGTGACCCAGTACTTC. Translating gives CASSLGDRGQVTQYF.

Only a few counts were recorded for this clone. Other DNA sequences in the sample encode the same CDR3. The CDR3 DNA follows: TGTGCCAGCAGCTTGGACAATGAGCAGTTCTTC. Residues: CASSLDNEQFF. The rearrangement joins TRBV5-4 to TRBJ2-1; D is undetermined. The CDR3 length is 11 residues. Between the trimmed V and J ends, which lost 0 bases and 5 bases, there was a span of 0 bases. Germline-derived CDR1 and CDR2 are SGHNT and YYREEE (reference sequence). Supplemented by reference TRBV5-4 and TRBJ2-1, the full variable domain reads ETGVTQSPTHLIKTRGQQVTLRCSSQSGHNTVSWYQQALGQGPQFIFQYYREEENGRGNFPPRFSGLQFPNYSSELNVNALELDDSALYLCASSLDNEQFFGPGTRLTVL.